This passage covers 31 T cell receptor beta chains from one sample sequenced in a study of T cell changes during pregnancy in multiple sclerosis. The table came from immunoSEQ multiplex PCR; TCRdb's copy has only in-frame clones and leaves some out. The sample holds 52,000 or so clones, 90% seen once. Sequenced here: CD4+ T cells from peripheral blood mononuclear cells, sampled in the first trimester of pregnancy. The receptors stem from a female donor with multiple sclerosis, enrolled in a pregnancy study.

This chain links TRBV28 with TRBJ2-2; 7 bases line up with TRBD1. The CDR3 is 17 residues long. V gave up 2 bases and J gave up 2 bases; unmatched junction bases: 8. Germline values: CDR1 MDHEN, CDR2 SYDVKM. CDR3 nucleotides: TGTGCCAGCAGTTTAGTGTGGGGACAGATCAACACCGGGGAGCTGTTTTTT. It is translated as CASSLVWGQINTGELFF.

J is TRBJ2-1 and V is TRBV4-1, with 8 positions matching TRBD2. CDR1 and CDR2 (germline): MGHRA, YSYEKL. After removal of 3 bases from V and 7 bases from J, the junction contained 11 bases not matched to a gene. This CDR3 spans 16 amino acids. The CDR3 DNA is TGCGCCAGCAGCCAGCTGAACGGGGGGGCGGGGAATGAGCAGTTCTTC. Its translation is CASSQLNGGAGNEQFF.

The chain employs TRBV12-5 and TRBJ1-1; TRBD1 aligns across 10 bases. The CDR3 is 16 residues long. V lost 9 bases, J lost 4 bases, and 14 bases stayed unmatched. Germline V gene sequence: CDR1 LGHNT, CDR2 FRNRAP. The CDR3 region has the DNA TGTGCTAGATACCGGGACAGGGGTGTAAAAGGCACTGAAGCTTTCTTT. Its translation is CARYRDRGVKGTEAFF.

In DNA, the CDR3 is TGTGCCACTCTTGGCGGGGGCCGAGATACGCAGTATTTT. This sequence encodes CATLGGGRDTQYF. The chain has TRBV6-6 and TRBJ2-3; tentative D call: TRBD2 (7 bases). Trimming removed 10 bases at V and 5 bases at J, with 16 bases between. CDR1 is MNHNY, CDR2 SVGAGI, per germline (reference sequence). The CDR3 loop spans 13 amino acids.

The V gene is TRBV19, the J gene TRBJ2-3; D call uncertain. The germline V and J ends were trimmed by 1 base and 6 bases, with 2 bases remaining between them. This CDR3 has 11 amino acids. Germline assignment: CDR1 LNHDA and CDR2 SQIVND (reference sequence). The DNA for the CDR3 is TGTGCCAGTAGTATAGCGGATACGCAGTATTTT. It specifies CASSIADTQYF.

The chain couples TRBV9 to TRBJ1-1, with 10 bases aligning to TRBD1. J gave up 1 base and V 4 bases, and 19 bases lay outside the gene matches. The CDR3 has 20 amino acids. In germline, CDR1 is SGDLS, CDR2 YYNGEE. Written as DNA, the CDR3 is TGTGCCAGCAGCCTCACCCCGTCGGGTGGGACAGGGGATGCGAACACTGAAGCTTTCTTT. This sequence encodes CASSLTPSGGTGDANTEAFF.

The chain employs TRBV29-1 and TRBJ1-1, with TRBD1 matching 7 bases. Germline lookup yields CDR1 SQVTM and CDR2 ANQGSEA. Germline trimming cut 6 bases from V and 7 bases from J; bases unmatched to any gene: 8. The CDR3 is made up of 12 amino acids. CDR3 DNA sequence: TGCAGCGTCGTCAGAGGGACAGATGAAGCTTTCTTT. It yields the protein CSVVRGTDEAFF.

The V and J genes are TRBV5-4 and TRBJ1-2; the D gene is possibly TRBD1 (5 bases). Germline assignment: CDR1 SGHNT and CDR2 YYREEE (reference sequence). This CDR3 comprises 14 residues. Trimming shortened V by 4 bases and J by 3 bases, and 13 bases separated the two germline ends. CDR3 residues: CASSAAGKDYGYTF. CDR3 in DNA: TGTGCCAGCAGCGCGGCAGGGAAGGACTATGGCTACACCTTC.

The chain is built from TRBV30 and TRBJ2-7, with TRBD1 matching 9 bases. This CDR3 contains 14 residues. CDR1 GTSNPN and CDR2 SVGIG come from the germline V gene (reference sequence). J gave up 0 bases and V 2 bases, and 2 bases lay outside the gene matches. CDR3 sequence (DNA): TGTGCCTGGAGTACAGGGGGCACCTCCTACGAGCAGTACTTC. Translated: CAWSTGGTSYEQYF.

V is TRBV2 and J is TRBJ1-5, with D uncertain. CDR1 and CDR2 (germline): SNHLY, FYNNEI. The CDR3 covers 15 residues. The V end was cut by 4 bases, the J end by 0 bases, with 10 bases between. CDR3 amino acids: CASSVGEYSNQPQHF. In DNA, the CDR3 is TGTGCCAGCAGTGTGGGCGAGTATAGCAATCAGCCCCAGCATTTT.

The chain employs TRBV29-1 and TRBJ1-3; D is perhaps TRBD1 (5 bases). Per the germline V gene, CDR1 is SQVTM and CDR2 is ANQGSEA. There are 13 residues in the CDR3. Trimming pared 3 bases from V and 4 bases from J, leaving 10 bases between. CDR3 sequence (DNA): TGCAGCGTTGATGGGGCCGGCGGAAACACCATATATTTT. It translates to CSVDGAGGNTIYF. Combining the CDR3 with reference TRBV29-1 and TRBJ1-3 gives the whole variable domain SAVISQKPSRDICQRGTSLTIQCQVDSQVTMMFWYRQQPGQSLTLIATANQGSEATYESGFVIDKFPISRPNLTFSTLTVSNMSPEDSSIYLCSVDGAGGNTIYFGEGSWLTVV.

The chain couples TRBV7-8 to TRBJ2-2; 10 bases are a match to TRBD2. With V trimmed by 1 base and J by 5 bases, 4 bases remained unmatched. The CDR3 is made up of 16 amino acids. Germline CDR1 SGHVS, CDR2 FQNEAQ. CDR3 in amino acids: CASSLVVSGRTGELFF. DNA for the CDR3: TGTGCCAGCAGCTTAGTTGTTAGCGGGAGGACCGGGGAGCTGTTTTTT.

The chain joins TRBV6-5 to TRBJ1-2, with D perhaps matching TRBD1 (5 bases). The CDR3 runs 13 residues. From germline, CDR1 is MNHEY and CDR2 SVGAGI. V lost 5 bases and J lost 2, with 9 bases in between. The CDR3 nucleotides read TGTGCCAGCAGTCAGACAGTGAACTATGGCTACACCTTC. It codes for CASSQTVNYGYTF.

The J gene is TRBJ2-6, the V gene TRBV6-1; the D is unclear. CDR3 length: 15 amino acids. The V end lost 5 bases, the J end lost 0 bases, and 8 bases lay between the germline ends. Germline-derived CDR1 and CDR2 are MNHNS and SASEGT. CDR3 sequence reads: CASSTQASGANVLTF. As DNA, the CDR3 is TGTGCCAGCAGTACCCAGGCCTCTGGGGCCAACGTCCTGACTTTC.

This clone came up a few times. The chain's CDR3 is CASSFDRGGGTEAFF. The CDR3 DNA sequence: TGCGCCAGCAGCTTTGACAGGGGAGGCGGCACTGAAGCTTTCTTT. The V and J genes are TRBV5-1 and TRBJ1-1, with 8 bases that match TRBD1. From germline, CDR1 is SGHRS and CDR2 YFSETQ. The CDR3 is made up of 15 amino acids. V was pared by 2 bases and J by 4 bases, with 7 bases of the junction left unmatched.

The chain uses TRBV5-4 and TRBJ1-1, with 7 bases aligning to TRBD1. Trimming removed 1 base from V and 3 bases from J; junction bases left unmatched: 6. The CDR3 runs to 15 residues. The germline V gene has CDR1 SGHNT and CDR2 YYREEE (reference sequence). The DNA for the CDR3 is TGTGCCAGCAGCTTGACAGGGGCGGCGTACACTGAAGCTTTCTTT. Translating gives CASSLTGAAYTEAFF.

The rearrangement uses TRBV5-1 and TRBJ2-1; 8 positions agree with TRBD2. This CDR3 spans 15 amino acids. Unmatched junction bases numbered 10, after V lost 4 bases and J lost 7 bases. Looked up from germline, CDR1 is SGHRS and CDR2 is YFSETQ. The CDR3 DNA follows: TGCGCCAGCAGCCGTGGGAGCGGGAGCGGGAATGAGCAGTTCTTC. Protein product: CASSRGSGSGNEQFF.

V and J are TRBV7-2 and TRBJ1-5, with TRBD1 matching 8 bases. Germline loops: CDR1 SGHTA, CDR2 FQGNSA. V gave up 7 bases and J gave up 2 bases; unmatched junction bases: 7. The CDR3 is 15 amino acids. CDR3 nucleotide sequence: TGTGCCAGCAAGGGCCCAGGGGGCGGCAATCAGCCCCAGCATTTT. Translation: CASKGPGGGNQPQHF.

This clone came up once. This chain connects TRBV27 to TRBJ2-7; a weak D match, TRBD1 (6 bases). From germline, CDR1 is MNHEY and CDR2 SMNVEV (reference sequence). The CDR3 loop spans 14 amino acids. Trimming cost V 7 bases and J 2 bases, with 15 bases left between them. The CDR3 loop is CASTSGTYPYEQYF. The CDR3 DNA reads TGTGCCAGCACTTCCGGGACATACCCCTACGAGCAGTACTTC.

This rearrangement joins TRBV2 to TRBJ2-4; 8 nucleotides agree with TRBD1. Losses at the gene ends were 8 bases for V and 5 bases for J; bases not matched to a gene: 8. The CDR3 runs 14 residues. Per germline, CDR1 SNHLY and CDR2 FYNNEI. DNA of the CDR3: TGTGCCAGCTCCTCGGACAGGGATGAAAACATTCAGTACTTC. Translation: CASSSDRDENIQYF.

This chain uses TRBV28 with TRBJ2-7, with 7 bases that match TRBD1. Germline V CDR1 and CDR2: MDHEN, SYDVKM. CDR3 length: 15 residues. The trim removed 6 bases at V and 6 bases at J, leaving 14 bases unmatched. CDR3 amino acids: CASRLSRQGFREQYF. The CDR3 DNA follows: TGTGCCAGCAGACTCTCTCGACAGGGTTTTCGCGAGCAGTACTTC.

This rearrangement joins TRBV2 to TRBJ1-1, with a tentative D call TRBD1 (5 bases). Germline loops: CDR1 SNHLY, CDR2 FYNNEI. V was cut by 6 bases and J by 0 bases, with 14 bases left in between. CDR3 length equals 15 residues. The CDR3 spells CASSQRGNMNTEAFF. CDR3 coding DNA: TGTGCCAGCAGCCAGCGGGGGAACATGAACACTGAAGCTTTCTTT.

V gene TRBV14 combines with J gene TRBJ2-5; maybe TRBD2 (6 bases). Germline V gene data show CDR1 as SGHDN and CDR2 as FVKESK. V lost 2 bases and J lost 5, with 15 bases in between. CDR3 length equals 15 residues. The CDR3 here is CASSQLTRAEETQYF. In DNA, the CDR3 is TGTGCCAGCAGCCAACTGACTAGAGCCGAGGAGACCCAGTACTTC.

The chain links TRBV27 to TRBJ1-1, with 7 bases lining up with TRBD1. Germline assignment: CDR1 MNHEY and CDR2 SMNVEV (reference sequence). The CDR3 covers 12 residues. V was clipped by 7 bases and J by 8 bases; unmatched bases: 7. The CDR3 spells CASKRQGAEAFF. The CDR3, as DNA: TGTGCCAGCAAGCGACAGGGTGCGGAAGCTTTCTTT.

The gene calls are TRBV5-4 and TRBJ2-2; D may be TRBD1 (6 bases). CDR1 is SGHNT, CDR2 YYREEE, per germline (reference sequence). The CDR3 spans 16 residues. V was clipped by 4 bases and J by 4 bases, with 17 bases between them. In DNA form, the CDR3 reads TGTGCCAGCAGCCCAATACAGACAGGACCCACCGGGGAGCTGTTTTTT. As protein: CASSPIQTGPTGELFF.

The chain is built from TRBV6-1 and TRBJ2-7, with TRBD1 as a possible D gene (5 bases). Trimming took 4 bases from V and 0 from J, leaving 10 bases between them. Germline loops: CDR1 MNHNS, CDR2 SASEGT. This CDR3 spans 14 amino acids. CDR3 DNA sequence: TGTGCCAGCAGTGCTTCGACAGTCTCCTACGAGCAGTACTTC. Amino acids: CASSASTVSYEQYF.

The rearrangement links TRBV6-4 to TRBJ2-1; 8 nucleotides line up with TRBD1. V was pared by 7 bases and J by 4 bases, with 3 bases of the junction left unmatched. The CDR3 spans 13 residues. Germline V gene sequence: CDR1 MRHNA, CDR2 SNTAGT. CDR3 in amino acids: CASTGTGYNEQFF. CDR3 DNA sequence: TGTGCCAGCACCGGGACAGGATACAATGAGCAGTTCTTC.

This chain uses TRBV6-5 with TRBJ1-3, with a possible D match to TRBD1 (5 bases). CDR3 length: 12 residues. Trimming cost V 8 bases and J 9 bases, with 14 bases left between them. The V gene's germline CDR1 is MNHEY and CDR2 SVGAGI. The CDR3 nucleotides are TGTGCCAGCCATTCCAAACAGGCCACCATATATTTT. This encodes CASHSKQATIYF.

This chain joins TRBV28 and TRBJ2-6, with a possible D match to TRBD2 (6 bases). Germline V CDR1 and CDR2: MDHEN, SYDVKM. V lost 3 bases, J lost 2 bases, and 8 bases lay in between. The CDR3 extends over 15 amino acids. In nucleotides, the CDR3 is TGTGCCAGCAGTTTCGGGGGACCTGGGGCCAACGTCCTGACTTTC. Protein: CASSFGGPGANVLTF.

The rearrangement links TRBV30 to TRBJ2-3, with 7 nucleotides matching TRBD2. Losses at the gene ends were 5 bases for V and 3 bases for J; bases not matched to a gene: 11. The CDR3 runs to 15 residues. The germline V gene encodes CDR1 GTSNPN and CDR2 SVGIG (reference sequence). This CDR3 is CAWGAGAGLTDTQYF. The CDR3 region has the DNA TGTGCCTGGGGGGCAGGAGCGGGGTTGACAGATACGCAGTATTTT.

This clone was seen more than once but under ten times. The gene calls are TRBV5-6 and TRBJ1-2, with a weak D call TRBD1 (5 bases). V lost 0 bases and J lost 7, with 10 bases in between. Per germline, CDR1 SGHDT and CDR2 YYEEEE. The CDR3 has 13 residues. This CDR3 is CASSLEGRGGYTF. The DNA of the CDR3 is TGTGCCAGCAGCTTGGAGGGGCGTGGTGGCTACACCTTC.